Listed here are 21 T cell receptor beta chains from one sample, sequenced in a study of control samples from healthy donors and cancer patients. TCRdb's copy holds only in-frame clones and misses some; the assay was immunoSEQ multiplex PCR. Of around 250,000 clones listed, approximately 80% were seen once; the top ten hold more than 10%. Material for sequencing was PBMCs. These receptor sequences come from a woman aged 60-75 years with lung cancer.

The chain employs TRBV5-1 and TRBJ2-3, with D uncertain. V lost 4 bases and J lost 0, with 12 bases in between. The CDR3 totals 15 residues. CDR1 SGHRS and CDR2 YFSETQ come from the germline V gene. This chain's CDR3 is CASSAQPVSTDTQYF. The CDR3 region has the DNA TGCGCCAGCAGCGCACAACCTGTAAGCACAGATACGCAGTATTTT. The whole variable domain, filled in from reference TRBV5-1 and TRBJ2-3, reads KAGVTQTPRYLIKTRGQQVTLSCSPISGHRSVSWYQQTPGQGLQFLFEYFSETQRNKGNFPGRFSGRQFSNSRSEMNVSTLELGDSALYLCASSAQPVSTDTQYFGPGTRLTVL.

This chain connects TRBV21-1 to TRBJ1-5; whether TRBD1, the table's D call, matches the DNA was not checked. TRBV21-1 represents a pseudogene. The CDR3 is 18 residues long. The CDR3 reads CASSEGRQGAILSQPQHF. The CDR3 coding sequence is TGTGCCAGCAGCGAAGGACGACAGGGGGCAATTTTAAGTCAGCCCCAGCATTTT.

The V and J genes are TRBV18 and TRBJ1-2; 10 bases are a match to TRBD1. The V gene end was trimmed by 6 bases and the J gene end by 5 bases; junction bases not matched to a gene: 9. The CDR3 is made up of 15 amino acids. Per the germline V gene, CDR1 is KGHSH and CDR2 is LQKENI. CDR3 region: CASSAGTGVQYGYTF. The CDR3 region has the DNA TGTGCCAGCTCGGCCGGGACAGGGGTTCAGTATGGCTACACCTTC.

The CDR3 nucleotides read TGCGCCAGCAGCTTGGGACCCCTGAACACTGAAGCTTTCTTT. Amino acid sequence: CASSLGPLNTEAFF. The chain couples TRBV5-1 to TRBJ1-1, with D hard to call. The CDR3 is made up of 14 amino acids. Germline V gives CDR1 SGHRS, CDR2 YFSETQ. V was trimmed by 0 bases and J by 0 bases, leaving 6 bases between them.

The rearrangement joins TRBV3-1 (or the pseudogene TRBV3-2) to TRBJ2-3, with TRBD2 matching 10 bases. In germline, CDR1 is LGHDT, CDR2 YNNKEL (reference sequence). With 3 bases clipped from V and 2 bases from J, the junction kept 8 bases outside the gene matches. The length of the CDR3 is 17 residues. The CDR3 bases are TGTGCCAGCAGCCACTTCCTTAGCGGGGGGCTCACAGATACGCAGTATTTT. Amino acids: CASSHFLSGGLTDTQYF.

This chain uses TRBV5-6 with TRBJ1-3; 10 positions agree with TRBD1. The V gene's germline CDR1 is SGHDT and CDR2 YYEEEE. The CDR3 sequence is 16 residues long. The V gene end was trimmed by 4 bases and the J gene end by 0 bases; junction bases not matched to a gene: 4. CDR3 region: CASSLDRGFSGNTIYF. As DNA, the CDR3 is TGTGCCAGCAGCCTGGACAGGGGGTTCTCTGGAAACACCATATATTTT.

This chain connects TRBV5-5 to TRBJ2-1, with 7 bases fitting TRBD2. V was clipped by 3 bases and J by 2 bases; unmatched bases: 8. Germline-derived CDR1 and CDR2 are SGHKS and YYEKEE (reference sequence). The CDR3 has 16 residues. The CDR3 protein is CASSSSSGGTYNEQFF. CDR3 coding DNA: TGTGCCAGCAGCTCATCCTCGGGGGGAACCTACAATGAGCAGTTCTTC.

The genes are TRBV7-9 and TRBJ2-2; 10 nucleotides agree with TRBD2. Trimming removed 1 base from V and 2 bases from J; junction bases left unmatched: 4. There are 17 residues in the CDR3. CDR1 SEHNR and CDR2 FQNEAQ come from the germline V gene (reference sequence). CDR3 sequence reads: CASSLVLAGHNTGELFF. The CDR3 DNA follows: TGTGCCAGCAGCTTAGTACTAGCGGGACATAACACCGGGGAGCTGTTTTTT. The variable domain in full, with the rest retrieved from reference TRBV7-9 and TRBJ2-2, is DTGVSQNPRHKITKRGQNVTFRCDPISEHNRLYWYRQTLGQGPEFLTYFQNEAQLEKSRLLSDRFSAERPKGSFSTLEIQRTEQGDSAMYLCASSLVLAGHNTGELFFGEGSRLTVL.

The rearrangement joins TRBV28 to TRBJ1-6, with D perhaps matching TRBD1 (5 bases). The CDR3 has 16 amino acids. Germline-derived CDR1 and CDR2 are MDHEN and SYDVKM. The germline V and J ends were trimmed by 2 bases and 6 bases, with 14 bases remaining between them. This CDR3 is CASSLRTDSFNSPLHF. CDR3 sequence (DNA): TGTGCCAGCAGTTTAAGGACTGACAGCTTTAATTCACCCCTCCACTTT.

With respect to this clone: Other nucleotide sequences in the sample specify the same CDR3. This rearrangement joins TRBV9 to TRBJ2-3; 9 bases are a match to TRBD2. The CDR3 runs to 16 residues. V lost 2 bases, J lost 2 bases, and 6 bases stayed unmatched. Per germline, CDR1 SGDLS and CDR2 YYNGEE. CDR3 nucleotides: TGTGCCAGCAGCGTGGGCCTAGCGGGGTTCACAGATACGCAGTATTTT. Amino acids: CASSVGLAGFTDTQYF.

This clone was observed a single time. The chain joins TRBV18 to TRBJ1-1, with 7 bases lining up with TRBD1. Trimming cost V 3 bases and J 4 bases; bases outside gene matches: 11. This CDR3 contains 16 residues. Per the germline V gene, CDR1 is KGHSH and CDR2 is LQKENI. The CDR3, as DNA: TGTGCCAGCTCACCGACCCAACAGGGGATGGGCACTGAAGCTTTCTTT. Translated: CASSPTQQGMGTEAFF.

This chain uses TRBV5-5 with TRBJ1-5; no reliable D call. The CDR3 consists of 15 residues. In germline, CDR1 is SGHKS, CDR2 YYEKEE (reference sequence). Trimming pared 1 base from V and 4 bases from J, leaving 12 bases between. The CDR3 protein is CASSLTVIDNQPQHF. CDR3 DNA: TGTGCCAGCAGCTTGACAGTGATCGATAATCAGCCCCAGCATTTT.

About this clone itself: In the same sample, other DNA sequences code for this CDR3. The rearrangement joins TRBV4-1 to TRBJ1-1, with TRBD1 identical over 8 bases. This CDR3 has 14 amino acids. Germline V gene sequence: CDR1 MGHRA, CDR2 YSYEKL. V lost 0 bases, J lost 5 bases, and 2 bases stayed unmatched. CDR3 DNA sequence: TGCGCCAGCAGCCAAGACAGGGGGCGTACTGAAGCTTTCTTT. This encodes CASSQDRGRTEAFF.

This sequence joins TRBV29-1 and TRBJ2-1; possible D gene TRBD2, 6 bases. The ends were cut back, 1 base at V and 2 bases at J, with 12 bases in the middle. The CDR3 has 15 residues. Per germline, CDR1 SQVTM and CDR2 ANQGSEA. Here the CDR3 DNA reads TGCAGCGTTGAAGGTGGAGGGGCTCCCTACAATGAGCAGTTCTTC. Protein: CSVEGGGAPYNEQFF.

The V gene is TRBV30, the J gene TRBJ1-2; D might be TRBD1 (6 bases). Germline lookup yields CDR1 GTSNPN and CDR2 SVGIG (reference sequence). Trimming took off 7 bases at V and 5 bases at J, with 14 bases between the two ends. The CDR3 is 12 residues long. CDR3 sequence: CASSQGFYGYTF. Written as DNA, the CDR3 is TGTGCCTCCTCACAGGGTTTTTATGGCTACACCTTC.

The V and J genes are TRBV5-4 and TRBJ1-1; 11 nucleotides line up with TRBD1. The V gene's germline CDR1 is SGHNT and CDR2 YYREEE (reference sequence). The CDR3 totals 15 residues. V lost 4 bases, J lost 1 base, and 3 bases stayed unmatched. The CDR3 DNA sequence: TGTGCCAGCAGCACGGGGACAGGGGGGAACACTGAAGCTTTCTTT. Residues: CASSTGTGGNTEAFF.

J is TRBJ1-2 and V is TRBV5-1; TRBD1 might be the D (5 bases). The germline V and J ends were trimmed by 5 bases and 5 bases, with 22 bases remaining between them. The CDR3 length is 16 residues. CDR1 and CDR2 (germline): SGHRS, YFSETQ. CDR3 DNA: TGCGCCAGCAGGGGCGGGAGCATGACAGCTTTGTATGGCTACACCTTC. Residues: CASRGGSMTALYGYTF.

The chain recombines TRBV6-5 with TRBJ2-3; 10 nucleotides align to TRBD1. The length of the CDR3 is 12 residues. Germline V gene lookup returns CDR1 MNHEY and CDR2 SVGAGI. V dropped 6 bases and J dropped 9; count of bases not matched to a gene: 3. Written as DNA, the CDR3 is TGTGCCAGCAGCGGGACAGGGGAAACGCAGTATTTT. This translates into CASSGTGETQYF.

The J gene is TRBJ2-5, the V gene TRBV24-1, with D perhaps assigned TRBD1 or TRBD2 (6 bases each). Looked up from germline, CDR1 is KGHDR and CDR2 is SFDVKD. CDR3 length: 17 residues. V lost 3 bases to trimming and J lost 5 bases, with 21 bases between them. The CDR3 loop reads CATSDGGRVSITETQYF. CDR3 DNA: TGTGCCACCAGTGATGGGGGGCGCGTTAGTATCACGGAGACCCAGTACTTC.

This clone has a single count. The V gene is TRBV2, the J gene TRBJ2-7; 9 nucleotides line up with TRBD1. Germline assignment: CDR1 SNHLY and CDR2 FYNNEI. J was trimmed by 2 bases and V by 7 bases; bases with no gene match: 3. CDR3 length: 13 amino acids. CDR3 coding DNA: TGTGCCAGCATAGGGACAGGGACCTACGAGCAGTACTTC. It codes for CASIGTGTYEQYF.

This clone was seen a few times. The J gene is TRBJ1-2, the V gene TRBV12-3 or TRBV12-4; D uncertain. The CDR3 contains 12 residues. V shed 5 bases and J shed 1 base, with 5 bases lying between them. The CDR3 nucleotides read TGTGCCAGCAGTCCGAGTAACTATGGCTACACCTTC. This sequence encodes CASSPSNYGYTF.